These 5 T cell receptor beta chains came from one sample sequenced in a study of shared clonotypes between healthy human individuals. The protocol was immunoSEQ multiplex PCR, while the TCRdb copy is restricted to in-frame clones and leaves out a portion. Among 2 million to 2.5 million clones listed, 95% were seen once. Sequenced: naive CD4+ T cells sorted from blood. Subset meaning: CD45RA+ positively selected. The receptors here all came from a man younger than 35 in good health.

Remarks on this clone: Different DNA sequences within this sample yield the same CDR3. The chain uses TRBV5-1 and TRBJ2-1, with 8 bases matching TRBD2. Trimming removed 2 bases from V and 0 bases from J; junction bases left unmatched: 1. CDR1 is SGHRS and CDR2 is YFSETQ in the germline V gene. CDR3 size: 15 residues. CDR3 in amino acids: CASSLSGSSYNEQFF. In DNA, the CDR3 is TGCGCCAGCAGCTTAAGCGGGAGCTCCTACAATGAGCAGTTCTTC.

V and J are TRBV5-1 and TRBJ2-5; D possibly corresponds to TRBD1 (5 bases). V was shortened by 4 bases and J by 4 bases, with 20 bases between the two germline ends. The germline gives CDR1 SGHRS, CDR2 YFSETQ. This CDR3 comprises 16 residues. CDR3 DNA sequence: TGCGCCAGCAGCGCCCTTCCTCAAGGGGCCGGAGAGACCCAGTACTTC. Translated, it gives CASSALPQGAGETQYF.

V usage is TRBV28 and J usage is TRBJ1-6; no reliable D call. The germline gives CDR1 MDHEN, CDR2 SYDVKM. V was trimmed by 11 bases and J by 0 bases, leaving 8 bases between them. The CDR3 has 13 amino acids. CDR3 sequence (DNA): TGTGCCGTGACTAGCTCCTATAATTCACCCCTCCACTTT. Protein product: CAVTSSYNSPLHF.

The V and J genes are TRBV6-1 and TRBJ2-7; D might be TRBD1 or TRBD2, each matching 5 bases. The germline V gene encodes CDR1 MNHNS and CDR2 SASEGT. The V gene lost 2 bases and the J gene lost 0 bases, with 11 bases spanning the gap. CDR3 size: 15 residues. The CDR3 nucleotides read TGTGCCAGCAGTGAAAGGGCAGGGAGCTCCTACGAGCAGTACTTC. This translates into CASSERAGSSYEQYF.

J is TRBJ1-2 and V is TRBV28, with unresolved D. This CDR3 is built from 15 residues. Trimming shortened V by 4 bases and J by 4 bases, and 16 bases separated the two germline ends. Germline V gene sequence: CDR1 MDHEN, CDR2 SYDVKM. CDR3 sequence reads: CASSSRVLWVYGYTF. CDR3 bases: TGTGCCAGCAGTTCCCGGGTCCTATGGGTCTATGGCTACACCTTC.